Listed below are T cell receptor beta chains from one sample, sequenced in a study of blood T cell repertoires in COVID-19. Here immunoSEQ multiplex PCR was the method, and the copy in TCRdb shows in-frame clones only, minus some. Here the sample spans a few hundred thousand clones, 80% to 90% being singletons. The sequencing input was PBMCs or T cells enriched from blood (not recorded which). All receptors derive from a woman between 18 and 29 years old in a cohort exposed to, infected with or recovered from COVID-19 (not recorded which). CDR3s include the opening cysteine and the closing phenylalanine or tryptophan. D genes are given only for firm matches. For some rows the clone size is stated as once, few or many, or as a class when expanded; others skip it.

V: TRBV18
D: NA
J: TRBJ1-1
size: once
CDR3: CASSPGGEAFF
DNA: TGTGCCAGCTCTCCCGGGGGTGAAGCTTTCTTT

V: TRBV19
D: TRBD1
J: TRBJ1-2
size: NA
CDR3: CASKGAVQNYGYTF
DNA: TGTGCCAGCAAGGGGGCCGTACAGAATTATGGCTACACCTTC

V: TRBV9
D: NA
J: TRBJ2-7
size: NA
CDR3: CASSVAGTGSSYEQYF
DNA: TGTGCCAGCAGCGTAGCTGGTACAGGGAGCTCCTACGAGCAGTACTTC

V: TRBV19
D: NA
J: TRBJ2-7
size: NA
CDR3: CASSGVFYEQYF
DNA: TGTGCCAGTAGCGGGGTATTCTACGAGCAGTACTTC

V: TRBV28
D: NA
J: TRBJ1-2
size: NA
CDR3: CASRAGVAYGYTF
DNA: TGTGCCAGCAGGGCAGGGGTCGCCTATGGCTACACCTTC

V: TRBV2
D: NA
J: TRBJ2-1
size: NA
CDR3: CASSAGVNEQFF
DNA: TGTGCCAGCAGTGCAGGGGTTAATGAGCAGTTCTTC

V: TRBV5-1
D: NA
J: TRBJ2-6
size: NA
CDR3: CASSLRSGANVLTF
DNA: TGCGCCAGCAGCTTGCGCTCTGGGGCCAACGTCCTGACTTTC

V: TRBV11-2
D: TRBD1
J: TRBJ2-7
size: NA
CDR3: CASSLQGALGEQYF
DNA: TGTGCCAGCAGCTTACAGGGGGCGCTCGGGGAGCAGTACTTC

V: TRBV4-1
D: NA
J: TRBJ2-7
size: NA
CDR3: CASSQVGGHSYEQYF
DNA: TGCGCCAGCAGCCAAGTCGGCGGACATTCCTACGAGCAGTACTTC

V: TRBV12-5
D: NA
J: TRBJ2-1
size: NA
CDR3: CASGPSGKRFF
DNA: TGTGCTAGTGGTCCCTCCGGGAAACGGTTCTTC

V: TRBV18
D: TRBD1
J: TRBJ1-1
size: NA
CDR3: CASSPGQGGLEAFF
DNA: TGTGCCAGCTCACCCGGACAGGGAGGTCTTGAAGCTTTCTTT